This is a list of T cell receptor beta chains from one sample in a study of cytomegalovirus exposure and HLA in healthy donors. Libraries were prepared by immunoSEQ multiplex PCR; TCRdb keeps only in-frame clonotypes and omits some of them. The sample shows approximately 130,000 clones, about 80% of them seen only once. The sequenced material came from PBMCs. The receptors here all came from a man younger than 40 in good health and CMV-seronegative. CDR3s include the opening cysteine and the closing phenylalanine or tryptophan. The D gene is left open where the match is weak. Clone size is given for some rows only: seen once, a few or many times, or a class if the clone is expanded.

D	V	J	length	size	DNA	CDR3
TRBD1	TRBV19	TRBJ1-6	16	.	TGTGCCAGTAGTATCCGGGACAGCTCCTATAATTCACCCCTCCACTTT	CASSIRDSSYNSPLHF
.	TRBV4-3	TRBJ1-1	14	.	TGCGCCAGCAGCCAATATAGAGAGAGGGCTGAAGCTTTCTTT	CASSQYRERAEAFF
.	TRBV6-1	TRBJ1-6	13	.	TGTGCCAGCAGTGAACTGTCTCGTTCACCCCTCCACTTT	CASSELSRSPLHF
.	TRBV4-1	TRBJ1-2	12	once	TGCGCCAGCAGCCAAGAAGGAGGTGGCTACACCTTC	CASSQEGGGYTF
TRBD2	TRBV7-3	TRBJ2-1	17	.	TGTGCCAGCAGCCCGGCGCGGGGGGTGAGCTCCTACAATGAGCAGTTCTTC	CASSPARGVSSYNEQFF
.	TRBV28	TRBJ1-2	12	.	TGTGCCAGCAGCACAGAAGTCCGTGGCTACACCTTC	CASSTEVRGYTF
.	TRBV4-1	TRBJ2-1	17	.	TGCGCCAGCAGCCAAGAACCGGAAGGGGGTTCCTACAATGAGCAGTTCTTC	CASSQEPEGGSYNEQFF
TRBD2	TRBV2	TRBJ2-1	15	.	TGTGCCAGCAGTTATGGGGAACTAGCGGGAGGGAGGCAGTTCTTC	CASSYGELAGGRQFF
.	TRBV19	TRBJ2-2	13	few	TGTGCCAGTACTCAGGGTAGCACCGGGGAGCTGTTTTTT	CASTQGSTGELFF
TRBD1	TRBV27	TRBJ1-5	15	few	TGTGCCAGCAGTCCTCAGGGGGTACGCAATCAGCCCCAGCATTTT	CASSPQGVRNQPQHF
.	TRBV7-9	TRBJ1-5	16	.	TGTGCCAGCAGCTTAGAGGGAGCAGGGAGGGCTCAGCCCCAGCATTTT	CASSLEGAGRAQPQHF
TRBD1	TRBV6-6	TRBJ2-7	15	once	TGTGCCAGCAGGAAAGCGGGACAGGGGAGCTACGAGCAGTACTTC	CASRKAGQGSYEQYF
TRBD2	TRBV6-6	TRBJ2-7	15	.	TGTGCCAGCAGGGGGCTAGCGGGAGATCTCTACGAGCAGTACTTC	CASRGLAGDLYEQYF